The clone carrying this TCR beta chain has a single count. Its antigen is unknown. The data derive from a study of STAT5B mutations in CD4+ large granular lymphocyte leukemia. The germline CDR1 and CDR2 sequences are SEHNR and FQNEAQ (reference sequence). The CDR3 runs 13 residues. V dropped 5 bases and J dropped 4 bases, with 11 bases sitting between them. Repertoires were generated with immunoSEQ multiplex PCR, while TCRdb's copy carries only in-frame clones and drops some. This table holds about 45,000 clones, 65% to 90% found once. General study findings and limits: Top patient clones used TRBV06 genes more often: 8/27 versus 2/35 in controls. Higher CD4+ than CD8+ T-LGLL clonality might reflect small sample size.

This sequence was found in a human donor in good health. This chain connects TRBV7-9 to TRBJ1-2, with a tentative D call TRBD1 (6 bases). Material: CD4+ T cells from blood buffy coats. CDR3 nucleotides: TGTGCCAGCAGCCGAGGGGGGCCCTATGGCTACACCTTC. Its protein is CASSRGGPYGYTF.